This is a list of T cell receptor beta chains from one sample in a study of cytomegalovirus exposure and HLA in healthy donors. Produced via immunoSEQ multiplex PCR; TCRdb's table is partial and in-frame only. Among roughly 180,000 clones listed, roughly four fifths were seen once. Source material: PBMCs. Source of these receptors: a female donor in good health and CMV-seronegative. Each CDR3 is given with its conserved first and last residue. Fields, in order: D gene, J gene, clone size, V gene, CDR3 DNA, CDR3 protein. The D gene is left open where the match is weak. Clone size, where shown, is once, few, many, or a class for clones that have expanded.

D gene: TRBD1
J gene: TRBJ1-2
clone size: few
V gene: TRBV29-1
CDR3 DNA: TGCAGCGTTGAGACAGGGGGCGGTGGCTACACCTTC
CDR3 protein: CSVETGGGGYTF

D gene: -
J gene: TRBJ1-2
clone size: -
V gene: TRBV5-8
CDR3 DNA: TGTGCCAGCAGCTTATATATGGGCTACACCTTC
CDR3 protein: CASSLYMGYTF

D gene: TRBD2
J gene: TRBJ2-3
clone size: -
V gene: TRBV10-1
CDR3 DNA: TGCGCCAGCAGACTCGAGCGGGACGGGGCAGATACGCAGTATTTT
CDR3 protein: CASRLERDGADTQYF

D gene: TRBD1
J gene: TRBJ1-4
clone size: -
V gene: TRBV5-1
CDR3 DNA: TGCGCCAGCAGCTCCAGAGGGGGGACAGGGGATGAAAAACTGTTTTTT
CDR3 protein: CASSSRGGTGDEKLFF

D gene: -
J gene: TRBJ1-1
clone size: -
V gene: TRBV7-9
CDR3 DNA: TGTGCCAGCAGCCGGGTAAACACTGAAGCTTTCTTT
CDR3 protein: CASSRVNTEAFF

D gene: TRBD2
J gene: TRBJ2-1
clone size: -
V gene: TRBV19
CDR3 DNA: TGTGCCAGTAGTATAGGGACTAGCGGGAGATGGGGTCGGTCCTACAATGAGCAGTTCTTC
CDR3 protein: CASSIGTSGRWGRSYNEQFF

D gene: TRBD2
J gene: TRBJ2-2
clone size: -
V gene: TRBV19
CDR3 DNA: TGTGCCAGCTCGGGACTAGCGGGAGGAGGGGCGAACACCGGGGAGCTGTTTTTT
CDR3 protein: CASSGLAGGGANTGELFF

D gene: -
J gene: TRBJ1-2
clone size: few
V gene: TRBV2
CDR3 DNA: TGTGCCAGCAGTGAAGGCGAGCGACATGGCTACACCTTC
CDR3 protein: CASSEGERHGYTF

D gene: TRBD2
J gene: TRBJ2-1
clone size: -
V gene: TRBV27
CDR3 DNA: TGTGCCAGCAGTGTACTAGCGGGAGTGGGAAATGAGCAGTTCTTC
CDR3 protein: CASSVLAGVGNEQFF

D gene: TRBD1
J gene: TRBJ2-7
clone size: -
V gene: TRBV10-3
CDR3 DNA: TGTGCCATCAGTGAGGGACAGGGGGTACGCTACGAGCAGTACTTC
CDR3 protein: CAISEGQGVRYEQYF

D gene: -
J gene: TRBJ2-2
clone size: -
V gene: TRBV27
CDR3 DNA: TGTGCCAGCAGTTTGCAGGCAGGGGCGCTAGGACGGAACACCGGGGAGCTGTTTTTT
CDR3 protein: CASSLQAGALGRNTGELFF

D gene: -
J gene: TRBJ1-1
clone size: -
V gene: TRBV5-8
CDR3 DNA: TGTGCCAGCAGCCGGAACGGAGGGGCGAACACTGAAGCTTTCTTT
CDR3 protein: CASSRNGGANTEAFF

D gene: -
J gene: TRBJ1-1
clone size: few
V gene: TRBV6-6
CDR3 DNA: TGTGCCAGCAGTTACTCGGGAGCTGAAGCTTTCTTT
CDR3 protein: CASSYSGAEAFF

D gene: TRBD1
J gene: TRBJ2-7
clone size: -
V gene: TRBV29-1
CDR3 DNA: TGCAGCGTTCGGACAGGGTCCAACGAGCAGTACTTC
CDR3 protein: CSVRTGSNEQYF

D gene: -
J gene: TRBJ2-7
clone size: -
V gene: TRBV6-5
CDR3 DNA: TGTGCCAGCAGTCCGGGAGTCTGGTCCTACGAGCAGTACTTC
CDR3 protein: CASSPGVWSYEQYF

D gene: -
J gene: TRBJ2-2
clone size: -
V gene: TRBV7-2
CDR3 DNA: TGTGCCAGCAGCCCCCGACTATTTAGCACCGCGTGGGGGGAGCTGTTTTTT
CDR3 protein: CASSPRLFSTAWGELFF

D gene: -
J gene: TRBJ1-5
clone size: -
V gene: TRBV4-3
CDR3 DNA: TGCGCCAGCAGCCAAGATCCGGCCGGGGAGTTCAATCAGCCCCAGCATTTT
CDR3 protein: CASSQDPAGEFNQPQHF

D gene: -
J gene: TRBJ2-7
clone size: few
V gene: TRBV30
CDR3 DNA: TGTGCCTGGAGTTTGACAGGTACCTACGAGCAGTACTTC
CDR3 protein: CAWSLTGTYEQYF

D gene: -
J gene: TRBJ2-7
clone size: -
V gene: TRBV4-2
CDR3 DNA: TGTGCCAGCAGCCCTCGCGGAGGGACCTACGAGCAGTACTTC
CDR3 protein: CASSPRGGTYEQYF

D gene: TRBD2
J gene: TRBJ2-1
clone size: -
V gene: TRBV6-5
CDR3 DNA: TGTGCCAGCAGCCTAGCGGGAGTAAGAAGTGAGCAGTTCTTC
CDR3 protein: CASSLAGVRSEQFF